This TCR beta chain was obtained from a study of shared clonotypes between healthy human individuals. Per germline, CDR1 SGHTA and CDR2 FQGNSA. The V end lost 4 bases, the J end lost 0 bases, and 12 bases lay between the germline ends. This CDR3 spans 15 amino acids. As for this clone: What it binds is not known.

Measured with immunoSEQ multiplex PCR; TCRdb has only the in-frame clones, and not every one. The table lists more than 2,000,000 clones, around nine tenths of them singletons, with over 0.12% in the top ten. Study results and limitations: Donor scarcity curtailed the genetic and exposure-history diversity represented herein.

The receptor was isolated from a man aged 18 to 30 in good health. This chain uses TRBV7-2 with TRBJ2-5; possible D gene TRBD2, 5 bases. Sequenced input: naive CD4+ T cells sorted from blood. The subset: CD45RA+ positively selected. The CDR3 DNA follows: TGTGCCAGCAGCTGGCTAGCTGGGTACCAAGAGACCCAGTACTTC. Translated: CASSWLAGYQETQYF.